Below, 5 T cell receptor beta chains from the same sample are listed, as sequenced in a study of TIL therapy for anti-PD-1-resistant metastatic lung cancer. The immunoSEQ assay was v3. This table comes from immunoSEQ multiplex PCR, and its TCRdb copy is limited to in-frame clones, with some not included. The profile shows around 59,000 clones, under 75% of them singletons. The time point: pre-treatment sample, taken before nivolumab and TIL therapy. The specimen was blood, collected at baseline. The receptors stem from a person between 25 and 80 years old with non-small cell lung cancer.

This clone occurred a few times. CDR3: CASSLGEWGEETQYF. CDR3 bases: TGTGCCAGCAGCTTAGGAGAGTGGGGGGAAGAGACCCAGTACTTC. The chain is built from TRBV11-2 and TRBJ2-5, with D maybe TRBD2 (6 bases). The V end lost 1 base, the J end lost 3 bases, and 12 bases lay between the germline ends. CDR3 length: 15 amino acids. Germline values: CDR1 SGHAT, CDR2 FQNNGV.

The rearrangement links TRBV4-1 to TRBJ2-1; 12 bases line up with TRBD2. Germline lookup yields CDR1 MGHRA and CDR2 YSYEKL. CDR3 length equals 19 residues. V shed 2 bases and J 2 bases; nucleotides not matched to a gene: 10. The chain's CDR3 is CASSQMGLAGGPTYNEQFF. As DNA, the CDR3 is TGCGCCAGCAGCCAAATGGGGCTAGCGGGAGGGCCGACCTACAATGAGCAGTTCTTC.

This chain uses TRBV5-1 with TRBJ2-1; D may be TRBD2 (7 bases). CDR3 length equals 15 residues. Between the trimmed V and J ends, which lost 0 bases and 10 bases, there was a span of 17 bases. CDR1 SGHRS and CDR2 YFSETQ come from the germline V gene. In DNA form, the CDR3 reads TGCGCCAGCAGCTTGGAAGGAGGGAGGGGGAGAGAGCAGTTCTTC. It encodes CASSLEGGRGREQFF.

This chain joins TRBV7-2 and TRBJ2-5, with D uncertain. CDR3 size: 14 residues. Germline V gene data show CDR1 as SGHTA and CDR2 as FQGNSA. Trimming took 0 bases from V and 2 from J, leaving 7 bases between them. The CDR3 DNA is TGTGCCAGCAGCTTAGCGTTTGGGCAAGAGACCCAGTACTTC. Translation: CASSLAFGQETQYF.

J is TRBJ2-7 and V is TRBV4-1, with D tentatively TRBD1 or TRBD2 (6 bases each). V was trimmed by 1 base and J by 3 bases, leaving 13 bases between them. The CDR3 extends over 15 amino acids. Per the germline V gene, CDR1 is MGHRA and CDR2 is YSYEKL. CDR3 DNA: TGCGCCAGCAGCCAAGTGGGGGGCAGGAACTACGAGCAGTACTTC. It encodes CASSQVGGRNYEQYF.